This T cell receptor beta chain was identified during a study of vaccination and CD4 T cells after COVID-19. Overall study context: Post-vaccine specimens were obtained a median around 79 days after dose two (range 14 to 241). The cells in question were stimulated using overlapping spike peptides derived from SARS-CoV-2, HCoV-NL63, HCoV-OC43 and HCoV-229E. Whole-study results and caveats: Researchers report that 304 of 307 vaccine-specific clones in convalescent patients proved spike mono-reactive.

This clonotype was detected a few times. The antigen remains undetermined. Trimming shortened V by 0 bases and J by 5 bases, and 1 base separated the two germline ends. This CDR3 has 11 amino acids. Germline CDR1 and CDR2: ENHRY and SYGVKD. Treatment in this sample: roughly 10-day PBMC culture with coronavirus spike peptide pools or control peptides (ViraFEST assay). The study sequenced cultured CD4+ T cell DNA using the Oncomine TCR Beta short-read assay. TCRdb re-called the PCR reads through MiXCR, storing one row per CDR3 protein. The sample carries more than 9,500 distinct CDR3 sequences, approximately 65% recorded once.

The material sequenced was CD4+ T cells from blood, cultured in vitro. This receptor was taken from a human donor who had recovered from COVID-19. The V and J genes are TRBV10-3 and TRBJ1-1; no firm D call. The CDR3 DNA follows: TGTGCCATCAGTGAGTCGACTGAAGCTTTCTTT. As protein: CAISESTEAFF.